This T cell receptor beta chain was sequenced for a study of blood T cell repertoires in COVID-19. Study as a whole: There were acute and convalescent COVID-19 samples, and they came from the United States, Italy and Spain. In each case, the material was cDNA or gDNA derived from T cells, B-cell-depleted T cells, or PBMCs.

There are 14 residues in the CDR3. Trimming shortened V by 6 bases and J by 5 bases, and 16 bases separated the two germline ends. Germline V gene sequence: CDR1 MNHEY, CDR2 SVGAGI. In the original processing: Reference gene primer amplification gave estimated nucleated cell counts. The table came from immunoSEQ multiplex PCR; TCRdb's copy has only in-frame clones and leaves some out. That table gives V, J and clone size, and the DNA gave D and trimming. The top ten hold 9.8% of the sample, which has about 150,000 clones, roughly 82% seen once. This sequence was found in a woman between 45 and 60 years old with acute or convalescent COVID-19. Sequencing was done on a sample of peripheral blood. The V and J genes are TRBV6-5 and TRBJ1-1; D unclear. The CDR3 sequence: CASRKEGGWTEAFF. The DNA for the CDR3 is TGTGCCAGCAGGAAGGAGGGAGGATGGACTGAAGCTTTCTTT.